One sample yielded the 23 T cell receptor beta chains listed below, sequenced in a study of early T cells in non-severe SARS-CoV-2 infection (dated by TCRdb to about 2021). Library preparation was by 5' RACE. Sequencer: NextSeq 500. TCRdb reworked the public reads: Q25 trimming with fastp, MiXCR clone assembly, productive beta chains retained. Identical CDR3 proteins give one entry, which carries the most common genes and DNA. Here the sample has 53,000 or so distinct CDR3 sequences; 10% to 15% occur a single time. The ten biggest clones cover about 2.7% of the sample. The source was whole blood, collected at baseline. The source is an adult who was a healthcare worker with PCR-confirmed SARS-CoV-2 infection or an uninfected control (not recorded which).

The table lists this clonotype with a few counts. The rearrangement uses TRBV5-5 and TRBJ2-7; the match to TRBD1 covers 7 bases. Germline assignment: CDR1 SGHKS and CDR2 YYEKEE (reference sequence). The trim removed 5 bases at V and 3 bases at J, leaving 8 bases unmatched. This CDR3 comprises 14 residues. In DNA form, the CDR3 reads TGTGCCAGCAGATACCCGGGACAGAACTACGAGCAGTACTTC. This gives the protein CASRYPGQNYEQYF.

The chain links TRBV28 to TRBJ2-7; no clear D. CDR1 is MDHEN, CDR2 SYDVKM, per germline. Trimming shortened V by 3 bases and J by 2 bases, and 5 bases separated the two germline ends. CDR3 length: 12 residues. Here the CDR3 DNA reads TGTGCCAGCAGTTTTGTGCCCTACGAGCAGTACTTC. Translating gives CASSFVPYEQYF.

Only a few counts were recorded for this clonotype. V usage is TRBV6-7 and J usage is TRBJ2-3; D is undetermined. TRBV6-7 is reported as an ORF; its role is uncertain. With 2 bases removed from V and 4 bases from J, the gap between germline ends came to 16 bases. This CDR3 is built from 16 residues. CDR3 nucleotides: TGTGCCAGCAGTTACCAGCGTAGGTCTCCGGCAGATACGCAGTATTTT. Protein sequence: CASSYQRRSPADTQYF.

The chain uses TRBV29-1 and TRBJ1-1; D gene unclear. Trimming removed 4 bases at V and 6 bases at J, with 12 bases between. Per the germline V gene, CDR1 is SQVTM and CDR2 is ANQGSEA. The CDR3 has 12 amino acids. This CDR3 reads CSVAKRGAEAFF. In nucleotides, the CDR3 is TGCAGCGTTGCAAAGCGCGGAGCTGAAGCTTTCTTT.

The V and J genes are TRBV12-3 or TRBV12-4 and TRBJ2-7; D is undetermined. CDR3 length equals 11 residues. V lost 8 bases and J 3 bases, leaving 8 bases between the germline ends. The CDR3 reads CASGTHYEQYF. The CDR3, as DNA: TGTGCCAGCGGAACACACTACGAGCAGTACTTC.

This chain connects TRBV11-2 to TRBJ2-6; unclear D gene. The germline V gene has CDR1 SGHAT and CDR2 FQNNGV. Trimming cost V 4 bases and J 0 bases, with 4 bases left between them. The CDR3 length is 14 residues. Here the CDR3 reads CASSSLSGANVLTF. DNA of the CDR3: TGTGCCAGCAGCTCCCTCTCTGGGGCCAACGTCCTGACTTTC.

This clonotype was found a few times. The V gene is TRBV3-1, the J gene TRBJ1-6; 9 bases are shared with TRBD1. V lost 4 bases to trimming and J lost 8 bases; unmatched junction nucleotides: 9. This CDR3 contains 16 residues. Germline CDR1 is LGHDT and CDR2 is YNNKEL (reference sequence). In nucleotides, the CDR3 is TGTGCCAGCAGCCTTCTGCCGGGACAGGGCGATTCACCCCTCCACTTT. Protein: CASSLLPGQGDSPLHF.

Comment on this clonotype: Sequence at one end of the junction differs from germline and may be a read error. V gene TRBV6-5 combines with J gene TRBJ1-2; 7 nucleotides align to TRBD1. This CDR3 is built from 12 residues. Germline loops: CDR1 MNHEY, CDR2 SVGAGI. The CDR3 is CASSPGTARLNF. CDR3 nucleotides: TGTGCCAGCAGCCCAGGGACAGCGCGCCTAAACTTC.

This clonotype was found a few times. The V call is TRBV29-1, the J call TRBJ1-1; TRBD1 agrees at 7 bases. Germline trimming cut 4 bases from V and 4 bases from J; bases unmatched to any gene: 15. Germline values: CDR1 SQVTM, CDR2 ANQGSEA. The CDR3 is 16 amino acids. CDR3 in amino acids: CSVGAIVGGRGTEAFF. The CDR3 region has the DNA TGCAGCGTTGGGGCCATTGTAGGGGGCCGAGGCACTGAAGCTTTCTTT.

This clonotype appeared many times. V usage is TRBV7-9 and J usage is TRBJ2-1; no clear D gene. Trimming stripped 5 bases from V and 4 bases from J, with 3 bases between. Germline values: CDR1 SEHNR, CDR2 FQNEAQ (reference sequence). The CDR3 totals 11 residues. CDR3 DNA: TGTGCCAGCAGCACTTACAATGAGCAGTTCTTC. Translation gives CASSTYNEQFF. Complete variable domain (other parts from reference TRBV7-9 and TRBJ2-1): DTGVSQNPRHKITKRGQNVTFRCDPISEHNRLYWYRQTLGQGPEFLTYFQNEAQLEKSRLLSDRFSAERPKGSFSTLEIQRTEQGDSAMYLCASSTYNEQFFGPGTRLTVL.

The chain is built from TRBV11-2 and TRBJ2-2; 7 bases map to TRBD2. The germline V gene has CDR1 SGHAT and CDR2 FQNNGV. Losses at the gene ends were 8 bases for V and 0 bases for J; bases not matched to a gene: 6. The CDR3 has 15 amino acids. CDR3: CASRGTNANTGELFF. CDR3 nucleotide sequence: TGTGCCAGCCGCGGGACTAACGCGAACACCGGGGAGCTGTTTTTT.

This clonotype was seen repeatedly, ten times or more. This chain links TRBV7-9 with TRBJ2-3, with D possibly being TRBD2 (6 bases). CDR1 and CDR2 (germline): SEHNR, FQNEAQ (reference sequence). CDR3 length equals 16 residues. V gave up 2 bases and J gave up 1 base, with 13 bases separating them. In DNA form, the CDR3 reads TGTGCCAGCAGCTTAACCGGGACTTCTGGCACAGATACGCAGTATTTT. Its protein is CASSLTGTSGTDTQYF.

The chain links TRBV28 to TRBJ1-3, with no clear D. V was trimmed by 1 base and J by 0 bases, leaving 10 bases between them. CDR1 is MDHEN, CDR2 SYDVKM, per germline. The CDR3 totals 16 residues. The CDR3 is CASSLYPGRSGNTIYF. The CDR3, as DNA: TGTGCCAGCAGTTTATACCCCGGCCGCTCTGGAAACACCATATATTTT.

This clonotype has a handful of counts. This chain connects TRBV7-3 to TRBJ1-1, with a weak D call TRBD1 (5 bases). The CDR3 spans 13 residues. The ends were cut back, 2 bases at V and 6 bases at J, with 10 bases in the middle. The germline V gene has CDR1 SGHTA and CDR2 FQGTGA. The CDR3 here is CASSLLRGAEAFF. CDR3 sequence (DNA): TGTGCCAGCAGCTTATTACGGGGCGCTGAAGCTTTCTTT.

The rearrangement joins TRBV6-2 or TRBV6-3 to TRBJ2-2, with 9 bases that match TRBD1. This CDR3 region has 15 residues. V was pared by 0 bases and J by 6 bases, with 2 bases of the junction left unmatched. The germline gives CDR1 MNHEY, CDR2 SVGEGT. CDR3 nucleotides: TGTGCCAGCAGTTACTCGAGACAGGGGGCCGGGGAGCTGTTTTTT. Translated, it gives CASSYSRQGAGELFF.

The CDR3 nucleotides read TGCGCCAGCAGCTTGTCTGGGGCCAGCTCCTACGAGCAGTACTTC. Its translation: CASSLSGASSYEQYF. This sequence joins TRBV5-1 and TRBJ2-7; weak D call: TRBD1 (5 bases). This CDR3 region has 15 residues. V lost 1 base and J lost 0, with 11 bases in between. The germline V gene has CDR1 SGHRS and CDR2 YFSETQ.

This clonotype has just a few counts. This chain joins TRBV19 and TRBJ2-7, with D unresolved. Germline CDR1 is LNHDA and CDR2 is SQIVND (reference sequence). This CDR3 spans 13 amino acids. V lost 0 bases, J lost 2 bases, and 5 bases lay in between. Here the CDR3 DNA reads TGTGCCAGTAGTATAGATAAAGCCTACGAGCAGTACTTC. This translates into CASSIDKAYEQYF.

This rearrangement joins TRBV6-5 to TRBJ2-4, with 8 positions matching TRBD1. With V trimmed by 7 bases and J by 6 bases, 8 bases remained unmatched. This CDR3 has 14 amino acids. CDR1 and CDR2 from the germline V gene are MNHEY and SVGAGI. CDR3 DNA sequence: TGTGCCAGCATTTCGGACAGGGAAGGAAACATTCAGTACTTC. Translating gives CASISDREGNIQYF.

The chain uses TRBV5-6 and TRBJ1-1, with 8 bases identical to TRBD1. This CDR3 is built from 17 residues. Germline loops: CDR1 SGHDT, CDR2 YYEEEE. Germline trimming cut 1 base from V and 4 bases from J; bases unmatched to any gene: 12. The CDR3 region has the DNA TGTGCCAGCAGCTTGAACGCAGGGGGCGGGACTGGCACTGAAGCTTTCTTT. Its protein is CASSLNAGGGTGTEAFF.

V and J are TRBV5-4 and TRBJ2-1, with a possible D match to TRBD2 (5 bases). V was trimmed by 4 bases and J by 0 bases, leaving 11 bases between them. The CDR3 runs to 15 residues. Germline V gene lookup returns CDR1 SGHNT and CDR2 YYREEE (reference sequence). CDR3 nucleotides: TGTGCCAGCAGCCTAACTAGTAGCTCCTACAATGAGCAGTTCTTC. It yields the protein CASSLTSSSYNEQFF.

This rearrangement joins TRBV7-9 to TRBJ2-1; the D gene is possibly TRBD2 (5 bases). CDR1 is SEHNR, CDR2 FQNEAQ, per germline (reference sequence). CDR3 length: 15 residues. Deletions cut 0 bases from V and 4 bases from J, with 10 bases between. The CDR3, as DNA: TGTGCCAGCAGCTTAGCGAGCGGAAAATACAATGAGCAGTTCTTC. Residues: CASSLASGKYNEQFF.

The chain is built from TRBV28 and TRBJ1-5; weak D call: TRBD1 (5 bases). The CDR3 is 14 residues long. Trimming removed 3 bases from V and 0 bases from J, with 6 bases in between. Germline assignment: CDR1 MDHEN and CDR2 SYDVKM. The CDR3 protein is CASSFGASNQPQHF. CDR3 DNA: TGTGCCAGCAGTTTCGGGGCTAGCAATCAGCCCCAGCATTTT.

The V gene is TRBV12-3 or TRBV12-4, the J gene TRBJ2-3; perhaps TRBD1 as D (6 bases). With 5 bases removed from V and 6 bases from J, the gap between germline ends came to 12 bases. The CDR3 has 13 amino acids. The CDR3 DNA reads TGTGCCAGCAGTCGGACAGAGTCCGATACGCAGTATTTT. This encodes CASSRTESDTQYF.